Below, 31 T cell receptor beta chains from the same sample are listed, as sequenced in a study of tumor-infiltrating lymphocytes in primary liver carcinoma. A constant-region primer served to make TCR beta cDNA from approximately 490 ng total RNA. Three nested multiplex PCR rounds, a slightly modified ARM-PCR method, built the TCR beta libraries. Forward primers for TRBV1-TRBV30 and a C-beta reverse primer served the first two PCR rounds, at about 9 cycles each. Each CDR3 protein gets one entry after TCRdb re-called the multiplex PCR reads with MiXCR. Counted here are 300,000 to 400,000 distinct CDR3 sequences, around 60% occurring once; the ten biggest clones make up about 6.5%. The blood RNA (from unsorted whole blood) was obtained, and germline DNA was also extracted. The sequencing input was peripheral blood. These TCRs come from a man aged 40-50 years with primary liver carcinoma and hepatitis B virus infection.

Regarding this clonotype: A clone one base away is much larger, so this may be a read error. The chain recombines TRBV12-3 or TRBV12-4 with TRBJ2-7, with a tentative D call TRBD1 (5 bases). This CDR3 is built from 12 residues. V lost 8 bases, J lost 5 bases, and 13 bases lay in between. CDR3 region: CASGRVVHEQYF. CDR3 coding DNA: TGTGCCAGCGGCAGGGTGGTCCACGAGCAGTACTTC.

In the case of this clonotype: A much larger clone is a single base away; this may be a read error. In nucleotides, the CDR3 is TGTACCAGCAGTGAACGGGGGCTGGGGACAGATACGCAGTATTTT. Amino acid sequence: CTSSERGLGTDTQYF. J is TRBJ2-3 and V is TRBV6-1; D is possibly TRBD1 or TRBD2 (6 bases each). The CDR3 is made up of 15 amino acids. Germline CDR1 and CDR2: MNHNS and SASEGT.

This clonotype was picked up many times. The rearrangement uses TRBV29-1 and TRBJ1-3; the D gene is possibly TRBD1 (5 bases). V was cut by 4 bases and J by 4 bases, with 14 bases left in between. Germline V gives CDR1 SQVTM, CDR2 ANQGSEA. The CDR3 length is 14 residues. CDR3 nucleotides: TGCAGCGTTGGTTTAGGACAAGTGGGAAACACCATATATTTT. It encodes CSVGLGQVGNTIYF.

The chain combines TRBV30 with TRBJ2-5; 8 bases align to TRBD1. The CDR3 length is 13 residues. With V trimmed by 5 bases and J by 5 bases, 7 bases remained unmatched. The germline gives CDR1 GTSNPN, CDR2 SVGIG (reference sequence). CDR3 sequence (DNA): TGTGCCTGGTCGACAGGGGTCTGGGAGACCCAGTACTTC. Protein product: CAWSTGVWETQYF.

The rearrangement joins TRBV11-2 to TRBJ2-1, with no clear D. Germline assignment: CDR1 SGHAT and CDR2 FQNNGV. V gave up 1 base and J gave up 8 bases, with 12 bases separating them. The CDR3 runs 14 residues. The CDR3, as DNA: TGTGCCAGCAGCTTAGGTCTGCTAGTCCATGAGCAGTTCTTC. Amino acids: CASSLGLLVHEQFF.

To note about this clonotype: Being one base from a much bigger clone, this may be a read error. The V call is TRBV6-1, the J call TRBJ1-5; no clear D gene. With 9 bases removed from V and 6 bases from J, the gap between germline ends came to 9 bases. This CDR3 spans 11 amino acids. Germline assignment: CDR1 MNHNS and CDR2 SASEGT. The CDR3 DNA reads as TGTGCCAGTTGGAATATTCAGCCCCAGCATTTT. Amino acids: CASWNIQPQHF.

A note on this clonotype: One end of the junction fails to match germline, which may point to a read error. The chain links TRBV10-1 to TRBJ2-1, with 9 bases fitting TRBD2. The length of the CDR3 is 16 residues. The germline CDR1 and CDR2 sequences are WNHNN and SYGVQD (reference sequence). As DNA, the CDR3 is TGCGCCAGCAGTACCGTGACTAGCGGAGCGCACAACGAGCAGTTCTTC. Protein product: CASSTVTSGAHNEQFF.

V gene TRBV11-2 combines with J gene TRBJ2-1, with no clear D. Between the trimmed V and J ends, which lost 5 bases and 9 bases, there was a span of 17 bases. The V gene's germline CDR1 is SGHAT and CDR2 FQNNGV. CDR3 length equals 14 residues. CDR3 coding DNA: TGTGCCAGCAGCATATACCCACTAATTCTTGAGCAGTTCTTC. Translated: CASSIYPLILEQFF.

With regard to this clonotype: This may stem from a read error, because a much larger clone lies one nucleotide away. Here the CDR3 DNA reads TGTGCCAGCTCCAGGACGAACAATGAGCAGCTCTTC. Its protein is CASSRTNNEQLF. The V call is TRBV27, the J call TRBJ2-1; D is unresolved. Germline CDR1 is MNHEY and CDR2 is SMNVEV (reference sequence). This CDR3 is built from 12 residues.

The chain has TRBV11-2 and TRBJ2-7; D possibly corresponds to TRBD2 (6 bases). Looked up from germline, CDR1 is SGHAT and CDR2 is FQNNGV. Trimming stripped 6 bases from V and 1 base from J, with 19 bases between. There are 16 residues in the CDR3. CDR3 sequence (DNA): TGTGCCAGCAGTCAATATTTACAGACTAGTTCCTACGAGCAGTACTTC. Translation: CASSQYLQTSSYEQYF.

Notes on this clonotype: A much larger clone lies a single base off, so this may be a read error. The rearrangement uses TRBV6-1 and TRBJ1-5, with a weak D call TRBD2 (5 bases). The J call is doubtful: the DNA matches TRBJ2-3 better. This CDR3 has 12 amino acids. CDR1 MNHNS and CDR2 SASEGT come from the germline V gene. CDR3 sequence (DNA): TGTGCCAGCAGTACGGGGAACCAGCCCCAGTATTTT. It is translated as CASSTGNQPQYF.

This clonotype was detected a few times. The gene calls are TRBV5-4 and TRBJ1-4; 8 bases are a match to TRBD1. Trimming took 4 bases from V and 8 from J; bases not matched to a gene: 7. In germline, CDR1 is SGHNT, CDR2 YYREEE (reference sequence). This CDR3 comprises 14 residues. The CDR3 sequence: CASSRDRGQEKLFF. The DNA of the CDR3 is TGTGCCAGCAGCCGAGACAGGGGTCAAGAAAAACTGTTTTTT.

Worth noting for this clonotype: A much larger clone differs by one base, so this may be a read error. V usage is TRBV6-1 and J usage is TRBJ2-1; no clear D gene. This CDR3 is 14 amino acids long. The germline V gene has CDR1 MNHNS and CDR2 SASEGT. The CDR3 protein is CASSKLSRNNERFF. CDR3 nucleotides: TGTGCCAGCAGTAAATTAAGTAGGAACAATGAGCGGTTCTTC.

Concerning this clonotype: Since a much larger clone is just one base distant, this may be a read error. The chain is built from TRBV6-2 or TRBV6-3 and TRBJ1-6, with 7 positions matching TRBD1. Germline CDR1 is MNHEY and CDR2 is SVGEGT. The CDR3 loop spans 14 amino acids. The DNA of the CDR3 is TGTACCAGCAGTTACGAGAGGGGGCAGTCACCCCTCCACTTT. It translates to CTSSYERGQSPLHF.

The rearrangement links TRBV5-5 to TRBJ1-1; D unresolved. The V gene's germline CDR1 is SGHKS and CDR2 YYEKEE (reference sequence). There are 13 residues in the CDR3. V lost 4 bases to trimming and J lost 3 bases, with 10 bases between them. The CDR3, as DNA: TGTGCCAGCAGCCTGGAGAGTGACACTGAAGCTTTCTTT. Translating gives CASSLESDTEAFF. The full variable domain, with the rest looked up from reference TRBV5-5 and TRBJ1-1, is DAGVTQSPTHLIKTRGQQVTLRCSPISGHKSVSWYQQVLGQGPQFIFQYYEKEERGRGNFPDRFSARQFPNYSSELNVNALLLGDSALYLCASSLESDTEAFFGQGTRLTVV.

The chain combines TRBV2 with TRBJ2-1; 11 positions agree with TRBD1. Germline values: CDR1 SNHLY, CDR2 FYNNEI. The CDR3 is 16 amino acids. V was pared by 6 bases and J by 4 bases, with 8 bases of the junction left unmatched. CDR3: CASSRTRDRGYNEQFF. Written as DNA, the CDR3 is TGTGCCAGCAGCCGCACCAGGGACAGGGGGTACAATGAGCAGTTCTTC.

This chain joins TRBV13 and TRBJ2-1, with D perhaps matching TRBD2 (6 bases). V lost 2 bases to trimming and J lost 3 bases, with 17 bases between them. The CDR3 is 17 residues long. The V gene's germline CDR1 is PRHDT and CDR2 FYEKMQ (reference sequence). CDR3 sequence: CASSLIVGRSFYNEQFF. In DNA, the CDR3 is TGTGCCAGCAGCTTAATAGTCGGGAGAAGCTTCTACAATGAGCAGTTCTTC.

Note on this clonotype: A clone one base away is much larger, so this may be a read error. The V call is TRBV6-2 or TRBV6-3, the J call TRBJ1-2; D not resolved. V dropped 6 bases and J dropped 1 base, with 15 bases sitting between them. The length of the CDR3 is 15 residues. CDR1 MNHEY and CDR2 SVGEGT come from the germline V gene. As DNA, the CDR3 is TGTGCCAGCAGCAGAGGAGGGTCCTGTAACTATGGCTACACCTTC. Translating gives CASSRGGSCNYGYTF.

The chain has TRBV11-2 and TRBJ2-5; possible D gene TRBD2, 5 bases. V was trimmed by 8 bases and J by 3 bases, leaving 22 bases between them. The CDR3 is 16 amino acids. Germline V gene data show CDR1 as SGHAT and CDR2 as FQNNGV. CDR3 bases: TGTGCCAGCGGCCAAACTCCTGGCTGGGAGAAAGAGACCCAGTACTTC. This codes for CASGQTPGWEKETQYF.

Notes on this clonotype: Possible read error: a much larger clone is one base away. This CDR3 is CAITRSGDHTDTQYF. The CDR3 nucleotides are TGTGCCATCACTCGTTCCGGGGATCACACAGATACGCAGTATTTT. This chain connects TRBV10-3 to TRBJ2-3; tentatively, D is TRBD2 (5 bases). The CDR3 consists of 15 residues. CDR1 and CDR2 (germline): ENHRY, SYGVKD. V was clipped by 7 bases and J by 2 bases, with 16 bases between them.

The V call is TRBV24-1, the J call TRBJ2-1; TRBD2 agrees at 11 bases. The CDR3 is 15 amino acids. CDR1 KGHDR and CDR2 SFDVKD come from the germline V gene. J gave up 6 bases and V 7 bases, and 7 bases lay outside the gene matches. Here the CDR3 reads CATSAASGRFNEQFF. Written as DNA, the CDR3 is TGTGCCACCAGCGCCGCTAGCGGGAGGTTCAATGAGCAGTTCTTC.

Turning to this clonotype: Just one base apart from a much larger clone, this may be a read error. The chain has TRBV12-3 or TRBV12-4 and TRBJ2-7; D could derive from TRBD1 or TRBD2 (5 bases each). This CDR3 has 13 residues. With 6 bases removed from V and 5 bases from J, the gap between germline ends came to 14 bases. The CDR3 sequence: CASSRRRGDEQYF. The CDR3 coding sequence is TGTGCCAGCAGCCGCCGACGGGGCGACGAGCAGTACTTC.

As regards this clonotype: Its ends do not fully match the called genes, so a read error is possible. The chain combines TRBV11-2 with TRBJ1-1; D gene unclear. Germline V gives CDR1 SGHAT, CDR2 FQNNGV. The length of the CDR3 is 14 residues. The CDR3 is CASSLPGVNIEAFF. The DNA for the CDR3 is TGTGCCAGCAGCTTGCCCGGGGTGAACATTGAAGCTTTCTTT.

This chain connects TRBV7-9 to TRBJ1-1; a possible D gene is TRBD1 (5 bases). Germline V CDR1 and CDR2: SEHNR, FQNEAQ (reference sequence). V dropped 5 bases and J dropped 0 bases, with 16 bases sitting between them. This CDR3 comprises 16 residues. The CDR3 DNA is TGTGCCAGCAGCCTTGGGGCAGGGTCGGTGAACACTGAAGCTTTCTTT. Its protein product is CASSLGAGSVNTEAFF.

The chain couples TRBV6-2 or TRBV6-3 to TRBJ1-5, with 12 positions matching TRBD1. The CDR3 length is 17 residues. Germline CDR1 and CDR2: MNHEY and SVGEGT. J was trimmed by 7 bases and V by 7 bases; bases with no gene match: 14. The CDR3 sequence: CASKESRGQGARQPQHF. The CDR3 region has the DNA TGTGCCAGCAAGGAATCCCGGGGACAGGGGGCTCGGCAGCCCCAGCATTTT.

This clonotype was seen a single time. It may be a read error: a sequence one base away is much more abundant. The rearrangement links TRBV5-6 to TRBJ2-2; a weak D match, TRBD1 (6 bases). This CDR3 comprises 15 residues. Germline assignment: CDR1 SGHDT and CDR2 YYEEEE. Written as DNA, the CDR3 is TGTGCCAGCAGCTTGGCCGATAGGGACACCGAGGAGCTGTTTTTT. Translation: CASSLADRDTEELFF.

In its sample, this clonotype was seen many times. The V call is TRBV6-5, the J call TRBJ2-7, with a tentative D call TRBD1 (7 bases). Germline assignment: CDR1 MNHEY and CDR2 SVGAGI. CDR3 size: 17 residues. The ends were cut back, 0 bases at V and 0 bases at J, with 15 bases in the middle. The CDR3, as DNA: TGTGCCAGCAGTTACTCGAACGCGGGACAGAGCTCCTACGAGCAGTACTTC. Translated, it gives CASSYSNAGQSSYEQYF.

This clonotype has at least ten counts. The chain uses TRBV12-3 or TRBV12-4 and TRBJ1-1; a weak D match, TRBD1 (6 bases). Between the trimmed V and J ends, which lost 4 bases and 4 bases, there was a span of 13 bases. The CDR3 sequence is 14 residues long. The CDR3 sequence: CASSYIGGSTEAFF. The CDR3 DNA sequence: TGTGCCAGCAGTTATATCGGGGGCAGCACTGAAGCTTTCTTT.

Comments on this clonotype: Given a much more abundant clone one base away, this may be a read error. V is TRBV12-3 or TRBV12-4 and J is TRBJ2-1; 7 bases are shared with TRBD2. The junction had 6 bases not matched to a gene; V was cut back by 9 bases and J by 4 bases. The CDR3 length is 13 residues. This CDR3 reads CASRSGWYNEQFF. The DNA of the CDR3 is TGTGCCAGTCGTAGCGGGTGGTACAATGAGCAGTTCTTC.

The chain joins TRBV5-4 to TRBJ1-3; D not certain. Germline values: CDR1 SGHNT, CDR2 YYREEE (reference sequence). The CDR3 extends over 14 amino acids. V shed 2 bases and J shed 3 bases, with 9 bases lying between them. The CDR3 protein is CASSFQVSGNTIYF. The DNA of the CDR3 is TGTGCCAGCAGCTTTCAGGTGAGTGGAAACACCATATATTTT.

There are a few counts of this clonotype. The rearrangement links TRBV11-2 to TRBJ2-7; D might be TRBD2 (5 bases). Trimming shortened V by 1 base and J by 0 bases, and 10 bases separated the two germline ends. Germline values: CDR1 SGHAT, CDR2 FQNNGV. This CDR3 has 15 amino acids. CDR3 in DNA: TGTGCCAGCAGCTTAGTGGTAGGGAGCTCCTACGAGCAGTACTTC. The encoded protein is CASSLVVGSSYEQYF. The full variable domain, with the rest looked up from reference TRBV11-2 and TRBJ2-7, is EAGVAQSPRYKIIEKRQSVAFWCNPISGHATLYWYQQILGQGPKLLIQFQNNGVVDDSQLPKDRFSAERLKGVDSTLKIQPAKLEDSAVYLCASSLVVGSSYEQYFGPGTRLTVT.